The 30 T cell receptor beta chains in this list originate from one sample, sequenced in a study of lymphopenia after photon versus proton radiotherapy. Profiled with immunoSEQ multiplex PCR; TCRdb holds only in-frame clones, not every one. The sample includes 20,000 to 25,000 clones, over 90% seen only once; the top ten take 7.5% to 9.5%. The specimen was peripheral blood, collected from a patient treated with proton-based radiotherapy. Receptors were obtained from a woman between 65 and 79 years old with pancreatic cancer. Some clones in this sample may be carry-over from other donors' samples.

The rearrangement joins TRBV28 to TRBJ1-1; D unclear. Germline V gene sequence: CDR1 MDHEN, CDR2 SYDVKM. V was shortened by 3 bases and J by 2 bases, with 13 bases between the two germline ends. The CDR3 is 15 amino acids. The CDR3 DNA reads as TGTGCCAGCAGTTTCTCCCGAGGGAACAACACTGAAGCTTTCTTT. This codes for CASSFSRGNNTEAFF.

V is TRBV19 and J is TRBJ1-6; D may be TRBD1 (5 bases). Trimming took 7 bases from V and 6 from J, leaving 19 bases between them. The CDR3 length is 16 residues. Per the germline V gene, CDR1 is LNHDA and CDR2 is SQIVND (reference sequence). CDR3 sequence reads: CASTDGLDMINSPLHF. The CDR3 nucleotides read TGTGCCAGTACCGACGGACTGGACATGATTAATTCACCCCTCCACTTT.

The J gene is TRBJ2-5, the V gene TRBV5-1; D gene ambiguous. V was shortened by 1 base and J by 5 bases, with 18 bases between the two germline ends. The germline V gene encodes CDR1 SGHRS and CDR2 YFSETQ. CDR3 length: 16 residues. CDR3 region: CASSLTMQDHEETQYF. CDR3 coding DNA: TGCGCCAGCAGCTTGACGATGCAGGATCACGAGGAGACCCAGTACTTC.

In this sample, this clone turned up once. CDR3 coding DNA: TGTGCCAGCAGCTTGGATAACAGGAACCAAGAGACCCAGTACTTC. Protein product: CASSLDNRNQETQYF. V usage is TRBV5-4 and J usage is TRBJ2-5; the D gene is possibly TRBD1 (5 bases). This CDR3 is built from 15 residues. With 0 bases removed from V and 0 bases from J, the gap between germline ends came to 9 bases. Germline CDR1 is SGHNT and CDR2 is YYREEE (reference sequence).

This clone was detected once. The chain employs TRBV6-1 and TRBJ1-1, with D possibly being TRBD1 (6 bases). The germline gives CDR1 MNHNS, CDR2 SASEGT. V gave up 6 bases and J gave up 5 bases, with 13 bases separating them. The CDR3 sequence is 13 residues long. The CDR3 coding sequence is TGTGCCAGCAGGGAGGGGGGGAGGACTGAAGCTTTCTTT. This sequence encodes CASREGGRTEAFF.

The chain is built from TRBV10-2 and TRBJ1-5; 8 bases match TRBD1. This CDR3 is 15 amino acids long. Germline loops: CDR1 WSHSY, CDR2 SAAADI. The J segment lost 4 bases and the V segment lost 5 bases, leaving 7 bases of the junction unmatched. The CDR3 spells CASSQGTGRNQPQHF. DNA of the CDR3: TGCGCCAGCAGTCAAGGGACAGGCCGAAATCAGCCCCAGCATTTT.

Worth noting for this clone: The junction departs from germline at one end; a sequencing error may be responsible. The chain joins TRBV6-1 to TRBJ2-2, with D uncertain. This CDR3 is 14 amino acids long. In germline, CDR1 is MNHNS, CDR2 SASEGT. For the CDR3, the DNA is TGTGCCAGCAGCGAAGGCTTGAACACCGGGGAGCTGTTTTTT. This codes for CASSEGLNTGELFF.

The chain links TRBV29-1 to TRBJ2-2; 7 bases fit TRBD1. Trimming took 0 bases from V and 4 from J; bases not matched to a gene: 5. Per germline, CDR1 SQVTM and CDR2 ANQGSEA. There are 15 residues in the CDR3. In DNA form, the CDR3 reads TGCAGCGTTGAAGATACAGGGGCTTTCACCGGGGAGCTGTTTTTT. Residues: CSVEDTGAFTGELFF.

V is TRBV5-1 and J is TRBJ2-1, with 8 bases aligning to TRBD2. The trim removed 0 bases at V and 4 bases at J, leaving 15 bases unmatched. The CDR3 has 19 amino acids. Germline loops: CDR1 SGHRS, CDR2 YFSETQ. CDR3 residues: CASSLASAGVPSAYNEQFF. The CDR3 nucleotides are TGCGCCAGCAGCTTGGCCTCAGCGGGGGTACCTAGCGCGTACAATGAGCAGTTCTTC.

This clone was detected only once. DNA for the CDR3: TGCAGCGTTGTAACGGGGGAGGATGGCTACACCTTC. Amino acids: CSVVTGEDGYTF. The chain recombines TRBV29-1 with TRBJ1-2; tentative D call: TRBD1 (5 bases). Trimming left V 4 bases short and J 6 bases short, with 12 bases between. CDR1 is SQVTM and CDR2 is ANQGSEA in the germline V gene. The CDR3 runs 12 residues.

This chain uses TRBV5-1 with TRBJ2-7; 10 positions match TRBD2. The length of the CDR3 is 16 residues. CDR1 is SGHRS and CDR2 is YFSETQ in the germline V gene. With 4 bases clipped from V and 2 bases from J, the junction kept 9 bases outside the gene matches. The CDR3 coding sequence is TGCGCCAGCAGCCCCGGGGTCCTAGCGGGAGCCTACGAGCAGTACTTC. This sequence encodes CASSPGVLAGAYEQYF.

V usage is TRBV28 and J usage is TRBJ2-7, with 11 bases fitting TRBD1. The V gene end was trimmed by 8 bases and the J gene end by 6 bases; junction bases not matched to a gene: 9. This CDR3 spans 14 amino acids. Germline V gene data show CDR1 as MDHEN and CDR2 as SYDVKM. The CDR3 nucleotides are TGTGCCAGCGGGGGTGGACAGGGGGCGCGCGAGCAGTACTTC. This sequence encodes CASGGGQGAREQYF. Combining the CDR3 with reference TRBV28 and TRBJ2-7 gives the whole variable domain DVKVTQSSRYLVKRTGEKVFLECVQDMDHENMFWYRQDPGLGLRLIYFSYDVKMKEKGDIPEGYSVSREKKERFSLILESASTNQTSMYLCASGGGQGAREQYFGPGTRLTVT.

J is TRBJ1-6 and V is TRBV2, with D perhaps TRBD1 (5 bases). CDR1 and CDR2 (germline): SNHLY, FYNNEI. The CDR3 is 14 amino acids. Between the trimmed V and J ends, which lost 4 bases and 13 bases, there was a span of 17 bases. The CDR3 bases are TGTGCCAGCAGTGCCGACAGCGGGGGTACTCCCCTCCACTTT. Amino acids: CASSADSGGTPLHF.

This clone has just a few counts. J is TRBJ1-2 and V is TRBV2; 10 bases map to TRBD1. Germline V CDR1 and CDR2: SNHLY, FYNNEI. CDR3 length: 14 amino acids. V lost 4 bases and J lost 6; bases outside the gene matches: 5. Here the CDR3 DNA reads TGTGCCAGCAGTGGGGGACAGGGGAATAATGGCTACACCTTC. Protein sequence: CASSGGQGNNGYTF.

This chain uses TRBV9 with TRBJ1-2; possibly TRBD1 for D (5 bases). Per the germline V gene, CDR1 is SGDLS and CDR2 is YYNGEE. The CDR3 totals 13 residues. Between the trimmed V and J ends, which lost 4 bases and 5 bases, there was a span of 12 bases. This chain's CDR3 is CASSPGTEYGYTF. CDR3 DNA: TGTGCCAGCAGCCCGGGGACTGAGTATGGCTACACCTTC.

This clone was seen just once. The J gene is TRBJ1-2, the V gene TRBV11-2; possible D gene TRBD1, 5 bases. Germline loops: CDR1 SGHAT, CDR2 FQNNGV. There are 14 residues in the CDR3. The V end was cut by 5 bases, the J end by 2 bases, with 12 bases between. DNA for the CDR3: TGTGCCAGCAGCATCGACAGCGCAAACTATGGCTACACCTTC. Translated: CASSIDSANYGYTF.

J is TRBJ2-2 and V is TRBV5-1; 8 bases are a match to TRBD2. The CDR3 extends over 14 amino acids. The germline V gene has CDR1 SGHRS and CDR2 YFSETQ. V gave up 4 bases and J gave up 6 bases; unmatched junction bases: 5. The CDR3 loop is CASSPGLVAGELFF. Here the CDR3 DNA reads TGCGCCAGCAGCCCGGGACTAGTGGCCGGGGAGCTGTTTTTT. Based on the CDR3 plus reference TRBV5-1 and TRBJ2-2, the full variable domain is KAGVTQTPRYLIKTRGQQVTLSCSPISGHRSVSWYQQTPGQGLQFLFEYFSETQRNKGNFPGRFSGRQFSNSRSEMNVSTLELGDSALYLCASSPGLVAGELFFGEGSRLTVL.

This clone appeared a few times. V and J are TRBV30 and TRBJ1-5; TRBD1 might be the D (5 bases). The germline V gene has CDR1 GTSNPN and CDR2 SVGIG (reference sequence). The CDR3 has 15 residues. Trimming stripped 2 bases from V and 0 bases from J, with 11 bases between. The CDR3: CAWSRGANSNQPQHF. Written as DNA, the CDR3 is TGTGCCTGGAGTAGGGGCGCGAATAGCAATCAGCCCCAGCATTTT.

The chain is built from TRBV7-8 and TRBJ1-2; 7 bases are a match to TRBD1. Germline V CDR1 and CDR2: SGHVS, FQNEAQ. The CDR3 length is 16 residues. With V trimmed by 0 bases and J by 7 bases, 11 bases remained unmatched. The DNA for the CDR3 is TGTGCCAGCAGCTTAGCCCTGACAGGGAGGGCTTCTGGCTACACCTTC. Its protein product is CASSLALTGRASGYTF.

The sample holds one count of this clone. Other nucleotide sequences from this sample produce the same CDR3. The rearrangement links TRBV18 to TRBJ2-6; D is undetermined. Germline CDR1 reads KGHSH; CDR2 reads LQKENI. The CDR3 sequence is 14 residues long. V dropped 3 bases and J dropped 12 bases, with 15 bases sitting between them. The CDR3 loop is CASSPPGGFLVLTF. The CDR3 nucleotides read TGTGCCAGCTCACCGCCTGGTGGATTTCTCGTCCTGACTTTC.

The genes are TRBV28 and TRBJ1-2; 8 bases fit TRBD1. J lost 1 base, V lost 2 bases, and 6 bases had no gene match. The CDR3 has 16 residues. Germline loops: CDR1 MDHEN, CDR2 SYDVKM. CDR3 bases: TGTGCCAGCAGTTTAATCGGACAGGGAGTTAACTATGGCTACACCTTC. It specifies CASSLIGQGVNYGYTF.

In the case of this clone: This sample also contains other DNA sequences that code for the same CDR3. The chain carries TRBV18 and TRBJ2-5; D unclear. The CDR3 runs 12 residues. The germline V gene has CDR1 KGHSH and CDR2 LQKENI. The V and J ends lost 0 bases and 4 bases respectively, with 3 bases between them. CDR3 residues: CASSPPGETQYF. CDR3 DNA: TGTGCCAGCTCACCACCAGGAGAGACCCAGTACTTC. The variable domain in full, completed from reference TRBV18 and TRBJ2-5, reads NAGVMQNPRHLVRRRGQEARLRCSPMKGHSHVYWYRQLPEEGLKFMVYLQKENIIDESGMPKERFSAEFPKEGPSILRIQQVVRGDSAAYFCASSPPGETQYFGPGTRLLVL.

This chain joins TRBV9 and TRBJ2-1; 7 positions match TRBD2. Germline loops: CDR1 SGDLS, CDR2 YYNGEE. After removal of 6 bases from V and 2 bases from J, the junction contained 14 bases not matched to a gene. This CDR3 contains 17 residues. The CDR3 here is CASTLTGGSTTYNEQFF. The CDR3 region has the DNA TGTGCCAGCACCCTAACCGGGGGGTCAACCACCTACAATGAGCAGTTCTTC.

The genes are TRBV9 and TRBJ2-5, with TRBD2 matching over 9 bases. J lost 5 bases, V lost 3 bases, and 14 bases had no gene match. The CDR3 runs to 17 residues. Germline CDR1 and CDR2: SGDLS and YYNGEE. CDR3 amino acids: CASSEEEGLAGKETQYF. The CDR3 coding sequence is TGTGCCAGCAGCGAGGAGGAGGGGCTAGCGGGAAAGGAGACCCAGTACTTC.

The chain uses TRBV5-1 and TRBJ2-7, with D uncertain. The CDR3 consists of 14 residues. V lost 3 bases and J lost 0, with 10 bases in between. Germline V gene lookup returns CDR1 SGHRS and CDR2 YFSETQ. The CDR3 bases are TGCGCCAGCAGCTCACTTCCTAGCTCCTACGAGCAGTACTTC. It encodes CASSSLPSSYEQYF.

The chain combines TRBV6-1 with TRBJ2-7; 11 bases are a match to TRBD1. Germline CDR1 MNHNS, CDR2 SASEGT. With 1 base clipped from V and 2 bases from J, the junction kept 10 bases outside the gene matches. The CDR3 sequence is 18 residues long. For the CDR3, the DNA is TGTGCCAGCAGTGAAGGGGACAGGGGGACTCCCGGGGCCTACGAGCAGTACTTC. This sequence encodes CASSEGDRGTPGAYEQYF.

The CDR3 DNA follows: TGTGCCATCAGTGACCCGACAGGGAGTGAGCAGTACTTC. Translating it yields CAISDPTGSEQYF. The chain is built from TRBV10-3 and TRBJ2-7, with 7 bases fitting TRBD1. The ends lost 3 bases at V and 7 bases at J; junction bases unmatched: 6. This CDR3 has 13 amino acids. Germline CDR1 and CDR2: ENHRY and SYGVKD.

This clone was seen a single time. This chain uses TRBV19 with TRBJ1-1; maybe TRBD1 (6 bases). Trimming cost V 0 bases and J 6 bases, with 17 bases left between them. This CDR3 spans 16 amino acids. Germline lookup yields CDR1 LNHDA and CDR2 SQIVND (reference sequence). The CDR3 reads CASSIDLDRLKAEAFF. As DNA, the CDR3 is TGTGCCAGTAGTATAGATCTCGACAGGTTGAAGGCTGAAGCTTTCTTT.

The chain is built from TRBV10-2 and TRBJ2-5; D perhaps matches TRBD2 (6 bases). CDR3 size: 13 residues. Trimming shortened V by 7 bases and J by 5 bases, and 14 bases separated the two germline ends. Germline V gene lookup returns CDR1 WSHSY and CDR2 SAAADI. As DNA, the CDR3 is TGCGCCAGCAAGCCTCCAGGGAGGGAGACCCAGTACTTC. It yields the protein CASKPPGRETQYF.

The chain recombines TRBV14 with TRBJ2-5; TRBD1 or TRBD2 may be the D gene (6 bases each). The V gene's germline CDR1 is SGHDN and CDR2 FVKESK. This CDR3 spans 17 amino acids. The ends were cut back, 7 bases at V and 11 bases at J, with 32 bases in the middle. In nucleotides, the CDR3 is TGTGCCAGCAACCCCGTCCCACGGCTCACGGATAGGGGGGAGCAGTACTTC. Amino acid sequence: CASNPVPRLTDRGEQYF.